The clone carrying this TCR beta chain was recorded many times. Its antigen is undetermined. CDR3 size: 14 residues. Germline loops: CDR1 SGHTA, CDR2 FQGNSA. Trimming took 2 bases from V and 2 from J, leaving 10 bases between them. The sample originates from a study of T cell repertoires in cytomegalovirus infection. Overall study context: Through public TCR beta signatures, both CMV infection and matching HLA type were indicated. Study conclusions and caveats: Clonotypes of TCR beta that were HLA-C-restricted and CMV-specific dominated the ex vivo response. Pooled public TCR beta family frequency picked out CMV carriers with the relevant HLA.

TCRdb reprocessed the reads via MiXCR and lists one record per CDR3 protein. The sample contains around 450,000 distinct CDR3 sequences, approximately 31% of which appear only once. The clonotype comes from a human donor in good health (CMV status not recorded). Some clones in this sample may be carry-over from other donors' samples. This rearrangement joins TRBV7-2 to TRBJ2-7, with D possibly called TRBD1 or TRBD2 (5 bases each). The material sequenced was PBMCs. The CDR3 loop reads CASSLFEGPYEQYF. The CDR3 coding sequence is TGTGCCAGCAGCTTATTCGAGGGGCCCTACGAGCAGTACTTC. The complete variable domain, with remaining parts taken from reference TRBV7-2 and TRBJ2-7, reads GAGVSQSPSNKVTEKGKDVELRCDPISGHTALYWYRQSLGQGLEFLIYFQGNSAPDKSGLPSDRFSAERTGGSVSTLTIQRTQQEDSAVYLCASSLFEGPYEQYFGPGTRLTVT.